The present entry profiles one TCR beta chain with its context. The target antigen is unknown. Constant-segment primers and 5'RACE yielded cDNA libraries for TCR alpha and TCR beta, each carrying sample barcodes and UMIs. TCRdb independently ran MiXCR on the 5' RACE reads; one entry per CDR3 protein. Among fewer than 550,000 distinct CDR3 sequences listed, 20% were seen once. CDR3 length: 16 residues. V lost 5 bases and J lost 3; bases outside the gene matches: 11. The sample is drawn from a study of T-cell memory formation after mild COVID-19. Findings of the study overall: Of the contracting clones, CD4+ ones lay mainly in CM and EM, and CD8+ ones in EMRA.

This rearrangement joins TRBV12-3 or TRBV12-4 to TRBJ1-1; 8 nucleotides match TRBD1. Sequenced input: PBMCs or a T cell subset sorted from them (not recorded which). This receptor was obtained from an adult woman who had mild COVID-19 (a few samples of this study predate the infection). Cell type and time point are not known. CDR3 in amino acids: CASSRDRLGGDTEAFF. Written as DNA, the CDR3 is TGTGCCAGCAGTAGGGACAGGCTGGGAGGTGACACTGAAGCTTTCTTT.